Listed below are T cell receptor beta chains from one sample, sequenced in a study of T cell responses to AZD1222 COVID-19 vaccine. Repertoires were generated with immunoSEQ multiplex PCR, while TCRdb's copy carries only in-frame clones and drops some. This repertoire includes about 140,000 clones. The sequenced sample was peripheral blood. These receptors were collected from an adult in good health. The CDR3 runs from the conserved cysteine through the conserved F or W. A D gene is named only where the DNA matches it firmly.

J gene: TRBJ2-1
D gene: TRBD2
V gene: TRBV4-1
CDR3 DNA: TGCGCCAGCAGCCCAGCGGGGGGCCCGAATGAGCAGTTCTTC
CDR3 protein: CASSPAGGPNEQFF

J gene: TRBJ2-5
D gene: TRBD2
V gene: TRBV11-1
CDR3 DNA: TGTGCCAGCACCCCAGGGAGGGTGAAGACCCAGTACTTC
CDR3 protein: CASTPGRVKTQYF

J gene: TRBJ1-5
D gene: -
V gene: TRBV27
CDR3 DNA: TGTGCCAGCAGTTCCCCCCCTAGCAATCAGCCCCAGCATTTT
CDR3 protein: CASSSPPSNQPQHF

J gene: TRBJ1-2
D gene: TRBD1
V gene: TRBV2
CDR3 DNA: TGTGCCAGCAGTGAGGAGGGACAGGCTAACTATGGCTACACCTTC
CDR3 protein: CASSEEGQANYGYTF

J gene: TRBJ1-2
D gene: -
V gene: TRBV7-2
CDR3 DNA: TGTGCCAGCAGCTTTGTTGGTGTAGGGATCGGCTACACCTTC
CDR3 protein: CASSFVGVGIGYTF

J gene: TRBJ2-5
D gene: -
V gene: TRBV21-1
CDR3 DNA: TGTGCCAGCAACACTCCAACAGGAGCCTACCAAGAGACCCAGTACTTC
CDR3 protein: CASNTPTGAYQETQYF

J gene: TRBJ2-3
D gene: -
V gene: TRBV5-1
CDR3 DNA: TGCGCCAGCAGCCAGGAGGTTAGGGCAAGCACAGATACGCAGTATTTT
CDR3 protein: CASSQEVRASTDTQYF

J gene: TRBJ2-7
D gene: -
V gene: TRBV19
CDR3 DNA: TGTGCCAGTAGCCGAACTGGGACACCTAACTACGAGCAGTACTTC
CDR3 protein: CASSRTGTPNYEQYF

J gene: TRBJ2-3
D gene: -
V gene: TRBV28
CDR3 DNA: TGTGCCAGCAGGCAGTTTGCAGATACGCAGTATTTT
CDR3 protein: CASRQFADTQYF

J gene: TRBJ1-2
D gene: TRBD1
V gene: TRBV7-9
CDR3 DNA: TGTGCCAGCAGCTCTACGGACAGGTTTAACTATGGCTACACCTTC
CDR3 protein: CASSSTDRFNYGYTF

J gene: TRBJ1-2
D gene: -
V gene: TRBV12-3/TRBV12-4
CDR3 DNA: TGTGCCAGCAGCTCAATAAGCCCGGGAGGCTACACCTTC
CDR3 protein: CASSSISPGGYTF